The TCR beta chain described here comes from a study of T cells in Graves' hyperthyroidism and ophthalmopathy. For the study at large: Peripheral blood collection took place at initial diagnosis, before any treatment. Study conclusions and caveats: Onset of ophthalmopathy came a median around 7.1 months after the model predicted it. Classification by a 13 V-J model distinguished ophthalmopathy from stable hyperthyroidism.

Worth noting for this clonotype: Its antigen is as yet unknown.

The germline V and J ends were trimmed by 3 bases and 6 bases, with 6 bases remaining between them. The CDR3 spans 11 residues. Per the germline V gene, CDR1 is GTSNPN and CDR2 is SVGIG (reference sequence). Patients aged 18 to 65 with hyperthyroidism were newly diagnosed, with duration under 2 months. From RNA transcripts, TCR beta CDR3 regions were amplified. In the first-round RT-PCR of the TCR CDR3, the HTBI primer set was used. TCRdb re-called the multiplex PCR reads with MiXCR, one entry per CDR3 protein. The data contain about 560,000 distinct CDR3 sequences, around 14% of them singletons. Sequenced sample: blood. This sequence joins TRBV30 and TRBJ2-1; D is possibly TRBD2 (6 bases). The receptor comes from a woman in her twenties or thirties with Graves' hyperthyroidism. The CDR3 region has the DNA TGTGCCTGGAGGGGGGGCAATGAGCAGTTCTTC. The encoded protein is CAWRGGNEQFF.